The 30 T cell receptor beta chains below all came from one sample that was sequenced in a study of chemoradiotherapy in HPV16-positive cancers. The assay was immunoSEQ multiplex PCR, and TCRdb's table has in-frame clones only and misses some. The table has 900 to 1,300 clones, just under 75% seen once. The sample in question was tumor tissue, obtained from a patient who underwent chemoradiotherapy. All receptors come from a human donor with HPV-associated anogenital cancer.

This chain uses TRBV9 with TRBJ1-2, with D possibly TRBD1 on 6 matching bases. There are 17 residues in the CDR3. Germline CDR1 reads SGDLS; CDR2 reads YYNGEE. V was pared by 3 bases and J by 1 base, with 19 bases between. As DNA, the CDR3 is TGTGCCAGCAGCGCAACGTCGACAGGCCTAATTAACTATGGCTACACCTTC. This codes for CASSATSTGLINYGYTF.

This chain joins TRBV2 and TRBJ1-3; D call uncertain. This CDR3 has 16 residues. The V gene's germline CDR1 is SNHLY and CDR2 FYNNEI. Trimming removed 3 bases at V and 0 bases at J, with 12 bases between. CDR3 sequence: CASSEYQPSSGNTIYF. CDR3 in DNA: TGTGCCAGCAGTGAGTACCAGCCGAGCTCTGGAAACACCATATATTTT.

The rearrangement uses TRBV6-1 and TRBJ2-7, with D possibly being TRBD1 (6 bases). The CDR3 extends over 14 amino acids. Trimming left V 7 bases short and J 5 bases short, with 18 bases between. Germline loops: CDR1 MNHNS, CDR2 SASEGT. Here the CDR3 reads CASKPGESLDEQYF. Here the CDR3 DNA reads TGTGCCAGCAAGCCAGGGGAAAGCTTGGACGAGCAGTACTTC.

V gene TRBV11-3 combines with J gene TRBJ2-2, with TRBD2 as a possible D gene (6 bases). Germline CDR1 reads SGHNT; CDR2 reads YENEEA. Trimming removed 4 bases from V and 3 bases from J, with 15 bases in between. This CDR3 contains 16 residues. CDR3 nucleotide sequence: TGTGCCAGCAGCTCTTCTAGCGATTTTGACACCGGGGAGCTGTTTTTT. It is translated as CASSSSSDFDTGELFF.

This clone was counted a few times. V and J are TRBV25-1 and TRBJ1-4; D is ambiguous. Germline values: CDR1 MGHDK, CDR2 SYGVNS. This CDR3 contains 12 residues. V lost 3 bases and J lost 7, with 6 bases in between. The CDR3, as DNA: TGTGCCAGCAGTGAGGCCCGTGAAAAACTGTTTTTT. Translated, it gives CASSEAREKLFF.

This CDR3 reads CSVEGAGEPQHF. In DNA, the CDR3 is TGCAGCGTTGAAGGGGCGGGCGAGCCCCAGCATTTT. The chain carries TRBV29-1 and TRBJ1-5, with unresolved D. Germline CDR1 SQVTM, CDR2 ANQGSEA. This CDR3 contains 12 residues. V was trimmed by 1 base and J by 8 bases, leaving 9 bases between them.

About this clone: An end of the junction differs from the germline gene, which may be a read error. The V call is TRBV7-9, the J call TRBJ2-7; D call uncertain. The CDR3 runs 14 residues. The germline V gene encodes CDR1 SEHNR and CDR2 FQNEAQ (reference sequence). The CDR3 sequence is CASSLAYGFYKQYF. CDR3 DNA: TGTGCCAGCAGCTTAGCGTACGGATTCTACAAGCAGTACTTC.

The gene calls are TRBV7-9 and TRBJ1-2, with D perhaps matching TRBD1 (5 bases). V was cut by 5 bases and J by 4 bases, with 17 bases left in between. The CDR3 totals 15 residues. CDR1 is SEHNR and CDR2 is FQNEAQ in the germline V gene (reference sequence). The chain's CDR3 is CASSLGSVRAYGYTF. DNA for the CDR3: TGTGCCAGCAGCCTAGGGTCCGTCAGGGCCTATGGCTACACCTTC.

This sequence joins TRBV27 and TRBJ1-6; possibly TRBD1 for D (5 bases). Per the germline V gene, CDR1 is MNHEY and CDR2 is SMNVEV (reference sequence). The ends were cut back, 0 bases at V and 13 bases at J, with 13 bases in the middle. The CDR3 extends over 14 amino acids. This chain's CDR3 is CASSLSGRVHPLHF. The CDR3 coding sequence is TGTGCCAGCAGTTTATCGGGCAGGGTACATCCCCTCCACTTT.

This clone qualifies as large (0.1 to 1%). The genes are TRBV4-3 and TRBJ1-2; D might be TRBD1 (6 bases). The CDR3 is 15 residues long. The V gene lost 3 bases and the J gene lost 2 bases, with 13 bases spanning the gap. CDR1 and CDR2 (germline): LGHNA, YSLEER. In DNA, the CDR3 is TGCGCCAGCAGCCAGGACCCTACAGGGAACTATGGCTACACCTTC. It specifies CASSQDPTGNYGYTF.

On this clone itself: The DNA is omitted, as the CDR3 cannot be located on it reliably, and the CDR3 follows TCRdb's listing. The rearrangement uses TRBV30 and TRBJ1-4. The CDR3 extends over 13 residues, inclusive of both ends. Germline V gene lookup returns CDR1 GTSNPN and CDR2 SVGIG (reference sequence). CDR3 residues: CANQRFSMKNCFF.

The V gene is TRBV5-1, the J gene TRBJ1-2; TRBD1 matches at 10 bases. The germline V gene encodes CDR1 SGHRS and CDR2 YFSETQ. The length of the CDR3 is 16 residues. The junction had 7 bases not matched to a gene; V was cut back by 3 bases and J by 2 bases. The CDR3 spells CASSWGGQGTNYGYTF. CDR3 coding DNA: TGCGCCAGCAGCTGGGGGGGACAGGGGACGAACTATGGCTACACCTTC.

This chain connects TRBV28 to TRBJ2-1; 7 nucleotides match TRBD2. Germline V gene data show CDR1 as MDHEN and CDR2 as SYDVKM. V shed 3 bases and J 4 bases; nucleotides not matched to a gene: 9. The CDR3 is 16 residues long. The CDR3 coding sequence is TGTGCCAGCAGTTTCGGGGATCGGGAGGAGTACAATGAGCAGTTCTTC. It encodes CASSFGDREEYNEQFF.

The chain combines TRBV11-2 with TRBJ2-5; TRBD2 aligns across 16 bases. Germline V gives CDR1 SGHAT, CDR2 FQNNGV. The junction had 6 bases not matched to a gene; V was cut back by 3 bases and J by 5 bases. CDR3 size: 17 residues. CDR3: CASSLGLAGGGRETQYF. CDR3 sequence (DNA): TGTGCCAGCAGCTTGGGACTAGCGGGAGGGGGCAGGGAGACCCAGTACTTC.

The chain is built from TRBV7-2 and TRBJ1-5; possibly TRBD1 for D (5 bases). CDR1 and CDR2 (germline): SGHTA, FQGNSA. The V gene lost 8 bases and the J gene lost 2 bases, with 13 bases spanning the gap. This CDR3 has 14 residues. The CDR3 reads CASGRVVGNQPQHF. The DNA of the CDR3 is TGTGCCAGCGGCAGGGTCGTGGGCAATCAGCCCCAGCATTTT. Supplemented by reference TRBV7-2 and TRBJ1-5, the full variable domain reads GAGVSQSPSNKVTEKGKDVELRCDPISGHTALYWYRQSLGQGLEFLIYFQGNSAPDKSGLPSDRFSAERTGGSVSTLTIQRTQQEDSAVYLCASGRVVGNQPQHFGDGTRLSIL.

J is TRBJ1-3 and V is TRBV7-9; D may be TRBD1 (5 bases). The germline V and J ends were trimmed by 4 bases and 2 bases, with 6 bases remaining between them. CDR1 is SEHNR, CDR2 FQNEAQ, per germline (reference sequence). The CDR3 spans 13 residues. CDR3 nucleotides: TGTGCCAGCAGCTGGGGGGCTGGAAACACCATATATTTT. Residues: CASSWGAGNTIYF.

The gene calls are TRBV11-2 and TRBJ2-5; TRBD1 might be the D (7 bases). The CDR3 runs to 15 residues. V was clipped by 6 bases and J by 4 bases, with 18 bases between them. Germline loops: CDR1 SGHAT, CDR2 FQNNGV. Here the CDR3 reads CASRLQGGVGETQYF. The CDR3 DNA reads TGTGCCAGCAGGCTGCAGGGGGGAGTGGGAGAGACCCAGTACTTC.

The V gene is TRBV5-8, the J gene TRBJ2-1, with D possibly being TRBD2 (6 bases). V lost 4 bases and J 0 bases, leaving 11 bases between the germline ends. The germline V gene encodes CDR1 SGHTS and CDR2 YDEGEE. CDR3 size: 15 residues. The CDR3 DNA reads TGTGCCAGCAGCCCCGGGACTGCCTCCTACAATGAGCAGTTCTTC. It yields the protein CASSPGTASYNEQFF. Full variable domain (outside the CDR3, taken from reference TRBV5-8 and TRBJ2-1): EAGVTQSPTHLIKTRGQQATLRCSPISGHTSVYWYQQALGLGLQFLLWYDEGEERNRGNFPPRFSGRQFPNYSSELNVNALELEDSALYLCASSPGTASYNEQFFGPGTRLTVL.

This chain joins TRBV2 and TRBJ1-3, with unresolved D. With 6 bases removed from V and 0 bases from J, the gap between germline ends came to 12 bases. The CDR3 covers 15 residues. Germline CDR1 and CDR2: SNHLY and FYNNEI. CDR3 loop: CASSTDGHSGNTIYF. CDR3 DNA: TGTGCCAGCAGCACGGACGGTCACTCTGGAAACACCATATATTTT.

Here the CDR3 DNA reads TGTGCCAGCAGCTTATTCAGGGGTTTGAACACTGAAGCTTTCTTT. Protein product: CASSLFRGLNTEAFF. This chain links TRBV7-9 with TRBJ1-1, with D possibly matching TRBD1 (6 bases). The germline gives CDR1 SEHNR, CDR2 FQNEAQ (reference sequence). The CDR3 runs 15 residues. V lost 2 bases to trimming and J lost 0 bases, with 10 bases between them.

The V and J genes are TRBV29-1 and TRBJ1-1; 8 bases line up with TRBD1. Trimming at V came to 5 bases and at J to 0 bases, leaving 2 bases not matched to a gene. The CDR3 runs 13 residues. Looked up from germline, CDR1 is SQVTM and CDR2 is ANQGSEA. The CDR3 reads CSVTGGVNTEAFF. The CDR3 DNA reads TGCAGCGTTACAGGGGGGGTGAACACTGAAGCTTTCTTT. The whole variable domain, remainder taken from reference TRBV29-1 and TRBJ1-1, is SAVISQKPSRDICQRGTSLTIQCQVDSQVTMMFWYRQQPGQSLTLIATANQGSEATYESGFVIDKFPISRPNLTFSTLTVSNMSPEDSSIYLCSVTGGVNTEAFFGQGTRLTVV.

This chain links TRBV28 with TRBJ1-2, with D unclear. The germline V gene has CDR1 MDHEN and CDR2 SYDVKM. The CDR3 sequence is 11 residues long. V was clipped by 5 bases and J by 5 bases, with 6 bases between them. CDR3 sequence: CASSPRYGYTF. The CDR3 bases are TGTGCCAGCAGTCCAAGATATGGCTACACCTTC.

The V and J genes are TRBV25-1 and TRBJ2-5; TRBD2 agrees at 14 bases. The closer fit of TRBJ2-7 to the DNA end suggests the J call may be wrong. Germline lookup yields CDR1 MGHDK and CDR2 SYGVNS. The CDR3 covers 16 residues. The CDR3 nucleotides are TGTGCCAGCAGTGACGAGACTAGCGGGGGGGGTTACGAGCAGTACTTC. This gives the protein CASSDETSGGGYEQYF.

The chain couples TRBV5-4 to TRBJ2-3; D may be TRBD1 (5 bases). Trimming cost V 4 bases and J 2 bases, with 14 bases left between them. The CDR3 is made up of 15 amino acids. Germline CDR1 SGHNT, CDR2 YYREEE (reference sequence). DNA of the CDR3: TGTGCCAGCAGCCGTCAGGGATGGAACACAGATACGCAGTATTTT. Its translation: CASSRQGWNTDTQYF.

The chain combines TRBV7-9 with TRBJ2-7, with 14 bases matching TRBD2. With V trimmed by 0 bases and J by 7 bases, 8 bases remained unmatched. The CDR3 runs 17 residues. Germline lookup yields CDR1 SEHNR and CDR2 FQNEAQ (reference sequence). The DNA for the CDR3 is TGTGCCAGCAGCTTAGCGGTTGGGGGACTAGCGGGGGTGGAGCAGTACTTC. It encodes CASSLAVGGLAGVEQYF.

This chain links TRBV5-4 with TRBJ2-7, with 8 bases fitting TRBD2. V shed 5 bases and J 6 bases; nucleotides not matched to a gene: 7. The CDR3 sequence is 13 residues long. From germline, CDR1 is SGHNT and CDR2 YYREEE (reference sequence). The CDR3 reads CASSRGGFGEQYF. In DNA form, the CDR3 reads TGTGCCAGCAGTCGGGGGGGGTTCGGCGAGCAGTACTTC. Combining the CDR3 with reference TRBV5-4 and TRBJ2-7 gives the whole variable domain ETGVTQSPTHLIKTRGQQVTLRCSSQSGHNTVSWYQQALGQGPQFIFQYYREEENGRGNFPPRFSGLQFPNYSSELNVNALELDDSALYLCASSRGGFGEQYFGPGTRLTVT.

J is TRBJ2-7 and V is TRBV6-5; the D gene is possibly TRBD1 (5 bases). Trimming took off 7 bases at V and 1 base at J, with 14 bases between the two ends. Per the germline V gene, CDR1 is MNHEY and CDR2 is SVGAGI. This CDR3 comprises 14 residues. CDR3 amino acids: CASTHRYGSYEQYF. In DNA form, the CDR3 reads TGTGCCAGCACCCACAGGTACGGTTCCTACGAGCAGTACTTC.

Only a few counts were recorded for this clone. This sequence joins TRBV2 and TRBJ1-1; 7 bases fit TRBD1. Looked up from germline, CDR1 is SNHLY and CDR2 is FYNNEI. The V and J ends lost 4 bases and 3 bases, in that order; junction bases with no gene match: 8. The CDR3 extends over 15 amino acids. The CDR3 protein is CASSVSHRGDTEAFF. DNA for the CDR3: TGTGCCAGCAGTGTATCCCACAGGGGTGACACTGAAGCTTTCTTT. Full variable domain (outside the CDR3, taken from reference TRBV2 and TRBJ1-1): EPEVTQTPSHQVTQMGQEVILRCVPISNHLYFYWYRQILGQKVEFLVSFYNNEISEKSEIFDDQFSVERPDGSNFTLKIRSTKLEDSAMYFCASSVSHRGDTEAFFGQGTRLTVV.

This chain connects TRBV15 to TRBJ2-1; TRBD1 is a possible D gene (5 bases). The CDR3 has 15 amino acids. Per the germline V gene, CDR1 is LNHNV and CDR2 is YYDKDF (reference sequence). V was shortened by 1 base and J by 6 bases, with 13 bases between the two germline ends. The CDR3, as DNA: TGTGCCACCAGCAGAGTGCCAGGGTCGGGCAATGAGCAGTTCTTC. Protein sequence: CATSRVPGSGNEQFF.

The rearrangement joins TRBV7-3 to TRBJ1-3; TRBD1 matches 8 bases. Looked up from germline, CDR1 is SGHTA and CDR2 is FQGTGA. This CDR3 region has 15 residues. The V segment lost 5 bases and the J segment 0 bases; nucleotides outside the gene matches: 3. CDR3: CASSLTGGSGNTIYF. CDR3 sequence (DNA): TGTGCCAGCAGCCTTACAGGGGGCTCTGGAAACACCATATATTTT.